The 22 T cell receptor beta chains listed next were all sequenced from one sample in a study of regulatory T cells in long-lasting Graves disease (dated by TCRdb to 2020 to 2023). According to the study, the label for this sample's time point signals: persistent/refractory GD, antithyroid drugs over 5 years with positive TRAb. RNA was extracted from PBMCs in TRIzol for both TCR sequencing and RNA sequencing. Receptor amplification or capture employed multiplex PCR. Sequencing took place on an Illumina HiSeq 4000. iRepertoire HTBI primers and Arm-PCR amplification of CDR3 regions were used to construct TCR beta libraries. Clones were called with MiXCR by TCRdb after fastp trimmed the public reads at Q25, and only in-frame beta chains were retained. Rows are combined by CDR3 protein, so each entry shows the most common genes and DNA. Recorded for this sample are 500,000 to 700,000 distinct CDR3 sequences; around 30% of them occurred a single time. Around 42% of the sample lies in the top ten.

Sample: peripheral blood mononuclear cells (PBMCs), taken when the disease was refractory, from a patient treated with antithyroid drugs. These receptor sequences come from a female donor with Graves disease.

There are a few counts of this clonotype. The rearrangement joins TRBV7-9 to TRBJ2-7; the match to TRBD2 covers 8 bases. Trimming cost V 4 bases and J 3 bases; bases outside gene matches: 8. The CDR3 spans 15 residues. In germline, CDR1 is SEHNR, CDR2 FQNEAQ (reference sequence). CDR3: CASSSTGGGIYEQYF. For the CDR3, the DNA is TGTGCCAGCAGCTCAACCGGGGGGGGAATCTACGAGCAGTACTTC.

This chain uses TRBV3-1 with TRBJ1-2; 9 nucleotides line up with TRBD1. The CDR3 runs to 14 residues. Trimming cost V 4 bases and J 5 bases; bases outside gene matches: 5. Germline CDR1 and CDR2: LGHDT and YNNKEL (reference sequence). For the CDR3, the DNA is TGTGCCAGCAGCCGGGACAGGGCCGAATATGGCTACACCTTC. As protein: CASSRDRAEYGYTF.

This chain uses TRBV11-2 with TRBJ1-1; D may be TRBD1 (6 bases). The CDR3 contains 13 residues. The germline CDR1 and CDR2 sequences are SGHAT and FQNNGV. The V and J ends lost 5 bases and 8 bases respectively, with 15 bases between them. CDR3 region: CASSVRQATEAFF. DNA for the CDR3: TGTGCCAGCAGCGTTCGACAGGCTACCGAAGCTTTCTTT.

This clonotype came up many times. This rearrangement joins TRBV12-3 or TRBV12-4 to TRBJ2-7; unclear D gene. This CDR3 is 15 amino acids long. V lost 3 bases, J lost 6 bases, and 18 bases lay in between. CDR3 region: CASSLPSQNLGEQYF. The CDR3 DNA is TGTGCCAGCAGTTTGCCCAGCCAGAACTTGGGCGAGCAGTACTTC.

The chain has TRBV6-5 and TRBJ1-2; 8 nucleotides agree with TRBD1. Trimming took 0 bases from V and 1 from J; bases not matched to a gene: 10. This CDR3 comprises 18 residues. CDR1 is MNHEY, CDR2 SVGAGI, per germline. CDR3 region: CASSYSSPGGRLNYGYTF. CDR3 sequence (DNA): TGTGCCAGCAGTTACTCGTCCCCAGGGGGCCGCCTTAACTATGGCTACACCTTC.

This clonotype was counted many times. The chain links TRBV2 to TRBJ2-7; TRBD2 might be the D (5 bases). Germline assignment: CDR1 SNHLY and CDR2 FYNNEI. Trimming cost V 11 bases and J 5 bases, with 19 bases left between them. The CDR3 length is 13 residues. The CDR3 here is CAGMGSGRDEQYF. The CDR3 coding sequence is TGTGCCGGGATGGGCAGCGGAAGGGACGAGCAGTACTTC.

J is TRBJ2-2 and V is TRBV9; D might be TRBD2 (6 bases). There are 15 residues in the CDR3. Germline CDR1 reads SGDLS; CDR2 reads YYNGEE. Trimming stripped 3 bases from V and 5 bases from J, with 14 bases between. The CDR3 region is CASSAPGSGTGELFF. The CDR3, as DNA: TGTGCCAGCAGCGCCCCCGGGAGTGGGACCGGGGAGCTGTTTTTT.

J is TRBJ2-7 and V is TRBV20-1; a possible D gene is TRBD1 (6 bases). Germline-derived CDR1 and CDR2 are DFQATT and SNEGSKA (reference sequence). The CDR3 is 13 amino acids. Trimming left V 4 bases short and J 4 bases short, with 14 bases between. The CDR3 here is CSAISRRGYEQYF. The CDR3 DNA is TGCAGTGCTATTTCGAGAAGGGGGTACGAGCAGTACTTC.

This clonotype was observed a few times. V usage is TRBV27 and J usage is TRBJ2-7; no clear D. This CDR3 spans 12 amino acids. CDR1 and CDR2 from the germline V gene are MNHEY and SMNVEV (reference sequence). V gave up 8 bases and J gave up 6 bases, with 14 bases separating them. The CDR3 DNA follows: TGTGCCAGCGGGCAAATGGGCTTCGAGCAGTACTTC. Translation: CASGQMGFEQYF.

This sequence joins TRBV19 and TRBJ1-4; D perhaps matches TRBD1 (5 bases). Germline V gives CDR1 LNHDA, CDR2 SQIVND (reference sequence). This CDR3 has 13 amino acids. V lost 7 bases and J lost 8, with 14 bases in between. CDR3 residues: CASTRADGEKLFF. The CDR3 DNA reads as TGTGCCAGTACCAGGGCTGATGGCGAAAAACTGTTTTTT.

This clonotype was seen a few times. The chain recombines TRBV10-1 with TRBJ1-1, with D perhaps matching TRBD1 (5 bases). Germline CDR1 and CDR2: WNHNN and SYGVQD (reference sequence). This CDR3 is 14 amino acids long. The V gene lost 5 bases and the J gene lost 1 base, with 11 bases spanning the gap. The CDR3 region has the DNA TGCGCCAGCAGTATCGACAGCCGGAACACTGAAGCTTTCTTT. Protein product: CASSIDSRNTEAFF.

J is TRBJ1-5 and V is TRBV24-1; D possibly corresponds to TRBD1 (5 bases). Germline assignment: CDR1 KGHDR and CDR2 SFDVKD. CDR3 length: 14 amino acids. V was clipped by 4 bases and J by 3 bases, with 9 bases between them. The CDR3, as DNA: TGTGCCACCAGTGACGGCAGGGCCAATCAGCCCCAGCATTTT. Protein product: CATSDGRANQPQHF.

The chain combines TRBV7-9 with TRBJ1-2; 9 bases line up with TRBD1. The CDR3 spans 16 residues. V lost 5 bases to trimming and J lost 3 bases; unmatched junction nucleotides: 10. Per the germline V gene, CDR1 is SEHNR and CDR2 is FQNEAQ (reference sequence). CDR3 nucleotides: TGTGCCAGCAGCCAACTACGACAGGGGGTTGACTATGGCTACACCTTC. It translates to CASSQLRQGVDYGYTF.

This clonotype was seen only a few times. The chain has TRBV12-3 or TRBV12-4 and TRBJ2-5, with 11 bases matching TRBD2. The CDR3 sequence is 19 residues long. J lost 2 bases, V lost 1 base, and 12 bases had no gene match. The CDR3: CASSLVSANSGRGQETQYF. CDR3 nucleotide sequence: TGTGCCAGCAGTTTAGTTTCCGCAAATAGCGGGAGGGGTCAAGAGACCCAGTACTTC.

The gene calls are TRBV30 and TRBJ1-2, with 9 bases identical to TRBD1. The germline CDR1 and CDR2 sequences are GTSNPN and SVGIG (reference sequence). This CDR3 has 12 residues. The ends lost 5 bases at V and 6 bases at J; junction bases unmatched: 4. CDR3 loop: CAWQQGAHGYTF. CDR3 bases: TGTGCCTGGCAACAGGGGGCGCATGGCTACACCTTC. Full variable domain (missing parts from reference TRBV30 and TRBJ1-2): SQTIHQWPATLVQPVGSPLSLECTVEGTSNPNLYWYRQAAGRGLQLLFYSVGIGQISSEVPQNLSASRPQDRQFILSSKKLLLSDSGFYLCAWQQGAHGYTFGSGTRLTVV.

V usage is TRBV30 and J usage is TRBJ1-1, with 10 bases fitting TRBD1. Germline V gives CDR1 GTSNPN, CDR2 SVGIG (reference sequence). V shed 5 bases and J 1 base; nucleotides not matched to a gene: 4. The CDR3 is 14 residues long. CDR3 sequence reads: CAWGQGEANTEAFF. In nucleotides, the CDR3 is TGTGCCTGGGGACAGGGGGAGGCGAACACTGAAGCTTTCTTT.

This clonotype has a handful of counts. The V call is TRBV11-2, the J call TRBJ2-5, with 14 bases aligning to TRBD2. The CDR3 consists of 16 residues. Looked up from germline, CDR1 is SGHAT and CDR2 is FQNNGV. After removal of 5 bases from V and 5 bases from J, the junction contained 7 bases not matched to a gene. The CDR3 loop reads CASSPRRTSGGETQYF. CDR3 bases: TGTGCCAGCAGCCCCAGAAGGACTAGCGGGGGGGAGACCCAGTACTTC.

The chain is built from TRBV9 and TRBJ1-6, with TRBD1 matching 11 bases. The CDR3 spans 17 residues. The trim removed 4 bases at V and 10 bases at J, leaving 13 bases unmatched. Germline-derived CDR1 and CDR2 are SGDLS and YYNGEE. Here the CDR3 reads CASSKRSRDRGNSPLHF. In DNA form, the CDR3 reads TGTGCCAGCAGCAAACGATCCAGGGACAGGGGGAACTCACCCCTCCACTTT.

V usage is TRBV2 and J usage is TRBJ1-4, with D maybe TRBD1 (5 bases). Germline CDR1 reads SNHLY; CDR2 reads FYNNEI. V lost 8 bases and J lost 3, with 22 bases in between. The CDR3 covers 17 residues. CDR3 loop: CASSPPRSDRANEKLFF. CDR3 DNA sequence: TGTGCCAGCTCACCACCGAGGAGCGACAGAGCTAATGAAAAACTGTTTTTT.

This clonotype was picked up a small number of times. The DNA is left out, because the CDR3 cannot be placed on it with certainty; the CDR3 is given as TCRdb lists it. The chain uses TRBV6-2 or TRBV6-3 and TRBJ2-5; the table's D call TRBD2 went unverified against the DNA. The CDR3 adds up to 14 amino acids, both ends counted. Germline loops: CDR1 MNHEY, CDR2 SVGEGT. CDR3 in amino acids: CASSYSSGRETQYF.

About this clonotype: This may be a read error: a much more frequent sequence differs by one nucleotide. The J gene is TRBJ2-2, the V gene TRBV12-3 or TRBV12-4; D is possibly TRBD1 (6 bases). This CDR3 is 14 amino acids long. The CDR3 region is CASSGPGDTGELSF. CDR3 in DNA: TGTGCCAGCAGTGGCCCAGGGGACACCGGGGAGCTGTCTTTT.

This clonotype was observed at least ten times. This chain links TRBV2 with TRBJ2-5; either TRBD1 or TRBD2 may supply D (5 bases each). Trimming took off 4 bases at V and 5 bases at J, with 11 bases between the two ends. The germline V gene has CDR1 SNHLY and CDR2 FYNNEI. This CDR3 has 13 residues. Here the CDR3 reads CASSAGPRETQYF. The DNA for the CDR3 is TGTGCCAGCAGTGCGGGACCGAGGGAGACCCAGTACTTC. Full variable domain (remainder filled in from reference TRBV2 and TRBJ2-5): EPEVTQTPSHQVTQMGQEVILRCVPISNHLYFYWYRQILGQKVEFLVSFYNNEISEKSEIFDDQFSVERPDGSNFTLKIRSTKLEDSAMYFCASSAGPRETQYFGPGTRLLVL.